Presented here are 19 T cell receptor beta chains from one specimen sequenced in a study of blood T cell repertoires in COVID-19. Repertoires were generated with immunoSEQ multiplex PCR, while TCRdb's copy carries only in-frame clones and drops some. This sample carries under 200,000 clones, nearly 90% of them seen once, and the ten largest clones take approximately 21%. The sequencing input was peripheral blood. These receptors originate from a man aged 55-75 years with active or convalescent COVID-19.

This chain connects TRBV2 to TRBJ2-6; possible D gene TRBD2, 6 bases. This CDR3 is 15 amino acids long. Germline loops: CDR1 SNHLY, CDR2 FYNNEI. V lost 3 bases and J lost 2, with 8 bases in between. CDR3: CASSEEGTGANVLTF. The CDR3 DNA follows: TGTGCCAGCAGTGAGGAGGGAACTGGGGCCAACGTCCTGACTTTC.

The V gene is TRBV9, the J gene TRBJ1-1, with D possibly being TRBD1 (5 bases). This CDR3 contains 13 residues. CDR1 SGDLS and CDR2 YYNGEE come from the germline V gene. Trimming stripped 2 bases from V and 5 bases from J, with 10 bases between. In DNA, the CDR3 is TGTGCCAGCAGCGTTCAGGGTCAGACTGAAGCTTTCTTT. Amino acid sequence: CASSVQGQTEAFF.

The CDR3 region has the DNA TGTGCCAGCAGCTTGGGTCGGGGGACCTCCCAAGAGACCCAGTACTTC. Translated, it gives CASSLGRGTSQETQYF. This sequence joins TRBV5-4 and TRBJ2-5, with D possibly being TRBD2 (6 bases). CDR3 size: 16 residues. The V end was cut by 0 bases, the J end by 1 base, with 13 bases between. Germline CDR1 is SGHNT and CDR2 is YYREEE (reference sequence). Supplemented by reference TRBV5-4 and TRBJ2-5, the full variable domain reads ETGVTQSPTHLIKTRGQQVTLRCSSQSGHNTVSWYQQALGQGPQFIFQYYREEENGRGNFPPRFSGLQFPNYSSELNVNALELDDSALYLCASSLGRGTSQETQYFGPGTRLLVL.

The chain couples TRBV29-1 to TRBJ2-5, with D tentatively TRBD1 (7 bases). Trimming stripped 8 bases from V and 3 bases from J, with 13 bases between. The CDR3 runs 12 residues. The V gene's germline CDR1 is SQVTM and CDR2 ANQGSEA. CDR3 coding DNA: TGCAGCTCTCGCGGGACAGAAGAGACCCAGTACTTC. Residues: CSSRGTEETQYF.

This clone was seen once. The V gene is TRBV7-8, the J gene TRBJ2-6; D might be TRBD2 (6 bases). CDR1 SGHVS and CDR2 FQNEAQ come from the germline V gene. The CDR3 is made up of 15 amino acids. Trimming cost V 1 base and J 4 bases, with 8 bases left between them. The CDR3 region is CASSLVGGGANVLTF. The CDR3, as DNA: TGTGCCAGCAGCTTAGTGGGGGGAGGGGCCAACGTCCTGACTTTC.

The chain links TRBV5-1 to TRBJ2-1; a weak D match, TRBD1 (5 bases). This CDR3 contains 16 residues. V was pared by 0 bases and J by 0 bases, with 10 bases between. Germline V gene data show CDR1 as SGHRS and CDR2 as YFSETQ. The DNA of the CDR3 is TGCGCCAGCAGCTTGGAGACAGCGAGCTCCTACAATGAGCAGTTCTTC. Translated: CASSLETASSYNEQFF. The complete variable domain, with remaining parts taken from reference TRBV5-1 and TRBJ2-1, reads KAGVTQTPRYLIKTRGQQVTLSCSPISGHRSVSWYQQTPGQGLQFLFEYFSETQRNKGNFPGRFSGRQFSNSRSEMNVSTLELGDSALYLCASSLETASSYNEQFFGPGTRLTVL.

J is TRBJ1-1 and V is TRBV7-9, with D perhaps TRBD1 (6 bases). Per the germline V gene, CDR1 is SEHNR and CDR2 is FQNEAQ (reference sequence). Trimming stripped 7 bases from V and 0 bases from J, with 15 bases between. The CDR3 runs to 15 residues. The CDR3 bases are TGTGCCAGCACCGTGGACAGAGATTTGAACACTGAAGCTTTCTTT. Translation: CASTVDRDLNTEAFF. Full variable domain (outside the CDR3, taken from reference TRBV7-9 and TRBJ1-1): DTGVSQNPRHKITKRGQNVTFRCDPISEHNRLYWYRQTLGQGPEFLTYFQNEAQLEKSRLLSDRFSAERPKGSFSTLEIQRTEQGDSAMYLCASTVDRDLNTEAFFGQGTRLTVV.

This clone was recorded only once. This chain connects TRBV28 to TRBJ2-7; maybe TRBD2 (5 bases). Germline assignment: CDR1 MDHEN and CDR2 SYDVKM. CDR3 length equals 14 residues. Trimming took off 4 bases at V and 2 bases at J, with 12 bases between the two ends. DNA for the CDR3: TGTGCCAGCAGTTCGCCGGACGGGGCCTACGAGCAGTACTTC. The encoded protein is CASSSPDGAYEQYF. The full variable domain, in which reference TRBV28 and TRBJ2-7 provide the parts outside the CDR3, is DVKVTQSSRYLVKRTGEKVFLECVQDMDHENMFWYRQDPGLGLRLIYFSYDVKMKEKGDIPEGYSVSREKKERFSLILESASTNQTSMYLCASSSPDGAYEQYFGPGTRLTVT.

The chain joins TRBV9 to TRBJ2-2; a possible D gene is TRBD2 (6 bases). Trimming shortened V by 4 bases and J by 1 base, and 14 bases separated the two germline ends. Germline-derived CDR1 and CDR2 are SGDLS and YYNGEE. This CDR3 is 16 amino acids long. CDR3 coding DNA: TGTGCCAGCAGCCTCCGGGACTGGGGGAACACCGGGGAGCTGTTTTTT. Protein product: CASSLRDWGNTGELFF.

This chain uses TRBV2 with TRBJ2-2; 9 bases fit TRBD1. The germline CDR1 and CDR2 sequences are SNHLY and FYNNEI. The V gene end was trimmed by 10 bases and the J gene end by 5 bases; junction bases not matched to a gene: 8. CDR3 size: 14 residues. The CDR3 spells CATRGTGRTGELFF. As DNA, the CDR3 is TGTGCCACCCGAGGGACAGGGAGGACCGGGGAGCTGTTTTTT.

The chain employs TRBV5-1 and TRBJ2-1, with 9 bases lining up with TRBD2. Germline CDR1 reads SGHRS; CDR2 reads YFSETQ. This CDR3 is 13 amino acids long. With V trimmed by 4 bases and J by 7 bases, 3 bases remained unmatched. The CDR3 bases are TGCGCCAGCAGCGCGGGGGGGCCTAATGAGCAGTTCTTC. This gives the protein CASSAGGPNEQFF.

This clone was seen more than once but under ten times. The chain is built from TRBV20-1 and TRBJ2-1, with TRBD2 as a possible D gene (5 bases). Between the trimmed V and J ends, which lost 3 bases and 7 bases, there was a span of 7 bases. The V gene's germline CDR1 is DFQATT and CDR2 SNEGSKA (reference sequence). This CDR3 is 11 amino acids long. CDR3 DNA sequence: TGCAGTGCTAGCCCGGGGAATGAGCAGTTCTTC. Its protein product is CSASPGNEQFF.

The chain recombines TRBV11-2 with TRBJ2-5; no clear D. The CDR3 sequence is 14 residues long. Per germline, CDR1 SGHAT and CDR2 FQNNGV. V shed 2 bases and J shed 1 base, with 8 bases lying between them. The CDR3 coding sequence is TGTGCCAGCAGCTTACGTATCCGCCAAGAGACCCAGTACTTC. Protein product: CASSLRIRQETQYF.

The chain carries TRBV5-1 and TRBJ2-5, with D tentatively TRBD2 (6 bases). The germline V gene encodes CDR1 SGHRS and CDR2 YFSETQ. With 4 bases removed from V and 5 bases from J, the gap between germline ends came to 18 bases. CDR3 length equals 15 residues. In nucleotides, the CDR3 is TGCGCCAGCAGCCGTAGCGGAGCAAGTGGTGAGACCCAGTACTTC. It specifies CASSRSGASGETQYF.

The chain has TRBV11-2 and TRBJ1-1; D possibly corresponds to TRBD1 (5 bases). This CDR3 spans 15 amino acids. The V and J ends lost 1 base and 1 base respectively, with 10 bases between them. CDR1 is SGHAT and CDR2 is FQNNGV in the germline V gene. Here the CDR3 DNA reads TGTGCCAGCAGCTTAGTGTTTACAGGGAACACTGAAGCTTTCTTT. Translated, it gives CASSLVFTGNTEAFF.

This chain's CDR3 is CARLCGFRGWDEKLFF. The CDR3, as DNA: TGCGCCAGACTTTGCGGTTTCAGGGGTTGGGATGAAAAACTGTTTTTT. The rearrangement links TRBV5-1 to TRBJ1-4, with D maybe TRBD1 (6 bases). Trimming pared 8 bases from V and 6 bases from J, leaving 23 bases between. Germline V gives CDR1 SGHRS, CDR2 YFSETQ. The CDR3 has 16 amino acids.

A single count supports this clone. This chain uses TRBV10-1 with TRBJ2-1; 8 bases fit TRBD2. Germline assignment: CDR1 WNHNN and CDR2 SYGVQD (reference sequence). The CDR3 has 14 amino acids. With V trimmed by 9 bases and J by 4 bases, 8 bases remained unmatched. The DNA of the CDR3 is TGCGCCAGTAGCGCGGGGGGCCTGTACAATGAGCAGTTCTTC. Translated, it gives CASSAGGLYNEQFF.

As DNA, the CDR3 is TGTGCCAGCAGCCCGCGTTGGAGGGGGAGGGATAATTCACCCCTCCACTTT. Translating gives CASSPRWRGRDNSPLHF. This chain connects TRBV7-7 to TRBJ1-6; tentative D call: TRBD1 (6 bases). Trimming cost V 5 bases and J 5 bases, with 19 bases left between them. The CDR3 length is 17 residues. Looked up from germline, CDR1 is SSHAT and CDR2 is FNYEAQ (reference sequence).

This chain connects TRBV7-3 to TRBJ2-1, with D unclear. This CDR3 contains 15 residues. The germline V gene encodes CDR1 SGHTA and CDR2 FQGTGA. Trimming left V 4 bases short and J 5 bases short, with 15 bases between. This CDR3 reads CASSSAPTLNNEQFF. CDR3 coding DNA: TGTGCCAGCAGCTCTGCACCAACTCTGAACAATGAGCAGTTCTTC.